The clone carrying this T cell receptor (beta chain) came up many times. V shed 0 bases, J shed 6 bases, and the junction held 6 bases outside the gene matches. Germline CDR1 reads SGHDN; CDR2 reads FVKESK. This CDR3 is 15 amino acids long. The sample comes from a study of CD8 T cells in ankylosing spondylitis. TCRdb re-called the 5' RACE reads through MiXCR, storing one row per CDR3 protein. The sample yields more than 150,000 distinct CDR3 sequences, 18% seen once. This chain connects TRBV14 to TRBJ2-3; 7 positions agree with TRBD2. This TCR came from a male donor between 5 and 29 years old with ankylosing spondylitis or in good health (not recorded which). The sample was blood, either unsorted or a sorted T cell fraction (not recorded which). DNA for the CDR3: TGTGCCAGCAGCCAAGAAGGCGGGAGATGGGATACGCAGTATTTT. Protein sequence: CASSQEGGRWDTQYF.